This TCR beta chain appears in the sequencing data of a study of monozygotic twins with cystic fibrosis. CDR1 and CDR2 from the germline V gene are LGHNA and YSLEER. V lost 0 bases and J 2 bases, leaving 11 bases between the germline ends. The CDR3 has 15 amino acids. Profiled with immunoSEQ multiplex PCR; TCRdb holds only in-frame clones, not every one. Here the sample spans fewer than 20,000 clones, approximately 97% being singletons. The chain joins TRBV4-3 to TRBJ2-7; D not certain. The receptor was derived from a woman under 40 with cystic fibrosis. The material sequenced was blood. The DNA of the CDR3 is TGCGCCAGCAGCCAAGATAATCACCCAACCTACGAGCAGTACTTC. Residues: CASSQDNHPTYEQYF.